The TCR beta chain under discussion was sequenced for a study of beta chain features in type 1 diabetes. Study-wide context: There were 107,917,701 sorted cells examined across all samples. Study-level results: Resolution of whether HLA type affects TCRB rearrangement was not achieved here. More deletions and fewer insertions at VDJ junctions were found in patients with type 1 diabetes.

The CDR3 is 13 amino acids. Per germline, CDR1 MNHNY and CDR2 SVGAGI (reference sequence). Trimming removed 10 bases from V and 6 bases from J; junction bases left unmatched: 5. The study reverse transcribed the entire isolated RNA, so it sequenced expressed TCRB transcripts. This table comes from immunoSEQ multiplex PCR, and its TCRdb copy is limited to in-frame clones, with some not included. The sample yields over 65,000 clones, approximately 32% seen once. Of note for this clone: Antigen unknown.

This chain uses TRBV6-6 with TRBJ2-5; TRBD2 matches 13 bases. The sequence was obtained from a woman aged 18 to 35 in good health. The sequenced material came from stem cell memory CD4+ T cells from blood. CDR3 protein: CATGLAGAQTQYF. DNA for the CDR3: TGTGCCACCGGACTAGCGGGGGCCCAGACCCAGTACTTC.